Below are 26 T cell receptor beta chains sequenced from a single sample in a study of cytomegalovirus exposure and HLA in healthy donors. 13 Jbeta primers and 60 Vbeta primers were used for the PCR. The method was immunoSEQ multiplex PCR; TCRdb's version includes in-frame clones alone and lacks a portion of them. The repertoire holds 130,000 or so clones, about three quarters seen once, with 3.4% in the top ten. Sample: PBMCs. These receptors were obtained from a man in his thirties or forties in good health and CMV-seronegative.

The V and J genes are TRBV13 and TRBJ2-1; D gene ambiguous. This CDR3 is built from 13 residues. Trimming cost V 8 bases and J 4 bases, with 12 bases left between them. Germline-derived CDR1 and CDR2 are PRHDT and FYEKMQ (reference sequence). The CDR3, as DNA: TGTGCCAGCGGATTTAGAGGTTACAATGAGCAGTTCTTC. Translated, it gives CASGFRGYNEQFF. Supplemented by reference TRBV13 and TRBJ2-1, the full variable domain reads AAGVIQSPRHLIKEKRETATLKCYPIPRHDTVYWYQQGPGQDPQFLISFYEKMQSDKGSIPDRFSAQQFSDYHSELNMSSLELGDSALYFCASGFRGYNEQFFGPGTRLTVL.

The chain employs TRBV9 and TRBJ1-2; 8 bases are shared with TRBD1. Losses at the gene ends were 4 bases for V and 8 bases for J; bases not matched to a gene: 4. CDR3 length: 12 amino acids. Germline V lookup: CDR1 SGDLS, CDR2 YYNGEE. CDR3: CASSTDRGGYTF. The CDR3 nucleotides read TGTGCCAGCAGCACCGACAGGGGAGGCTACACCTTC.

The chain uses TRBV4-1 and TRBJ1-2; no firm D call. CDR1 is MGHRA and CDR2 is YSYEKL in the germline V gene. The CDR3 runs to 12 residues. Trimming cost V 3 bases and J 8 bases, with 10 bases left between them. The CDR3 DNA sequence: TGCGCCAGCAGCCAGGCAGGCTGGGGCTACACCTTC. Protein sequence: CASSQAGWGYTF.

The chain is built from TRBV7-2 and TRBJ2-7; 10 nucleotides agree with TRBD1. The V gene end was trimmed by 6 bases and the J gene end by 2 bases; junction bases not matched to a gene: 10. The CDR3 contains 16 residues. Germline assignment: CDR1 SGHTA and CDR2 FQGNSA. In nucleotides, the CDR3 is TGTGCCAGCAGTTATTCCGGGACAGGGGCCACCTACGAGCAGTACTTC. Its protein product is CASSYSGTGATYEQYF.

The chain is built from TRBV27 and TRBJ1-5; a weak D match, TRBD1 (5 bases). Germline lookup yields CDR1 MNHEY and CDR2 SMNVEV (reference sequence). The CDR3 is 14 amino acids. With 3 bases removed from V and 0 bases from J, the gap between germline ends came to 6 bases. The CDR3 sequence: CASSFQGSNQPQHF. For the CDR3, the DNA is TGTGCCAGCAGTTTTCAGGGTAGCAATCAGCCCCAGCATTTT.

This rearrangement joins TRBV27 to TRBJ2-1, with D possibly TRBD2 on 5 matching bases. Germline assignment: CDR1 MNHEY and CDR2 SMNVEV (reference sequence). Deletions cut 2 bases from V and 3 bases from J, with 5 bases between. This CDR3 comprises 13 residues. The CDR3 sequence: CASSLGLYNEQFF. DNA of the CDR3: TGTGCCAGCAGTTTAGGACTCTACAATGAGCAGTTCTTC.

This chain links TRBV6-5 with TRBJ2-2; a weak D match, TRBD2 (6 bases). From germline, CDR1 is MNHEY and CDR2 SVGAGI. The CDR3 is 16 residues long. Trimming stripped 4 bases from V and 7 bases from J, with 19 bases between. The CDR3 nucleotides read TGTGCCAGCAGTTGGCGGGGACGGGGAATTAGCGGGGAGCTGTTTTTT. The encoded protein is CASSWRGRGISGELFF.

This clone was found a few times. The chain employs TRBV2 and TRBJ1-6, with TRBD1 matching 11 bases. The CDR3 contains 17 residues. V shed 7 bases, J shed 0 bases, and the junction held 5 bases outside the gene matches. Looked up from germline, CDR1 is SNHLY and CDR2 is FYNNEI. CDR3 in DNA: TGTGCCAGCATTCGGGACAGGGGGAGCTCCTATAATTCACCCCTCCACTTT. Protein: CASIRDRGSSYNSPLHF. Together with reference TRBV2 and TRBJ1-6, the CDR3 gives the full variable domain: EPEVTQTPSHQVTQMGQEVILRCVPISNHLYFYWYRQILGQKVEFLVSFYNNEISEKSEIFDDQFSVERPDGSNFTLKIRSTKLEDSAMYFCASIRDRGSSYNSPLHFGNGTRLTVT.

The chain carries TRBV21-1 and TRBJ2-7; TRBD2 is the table's D call, not checked against the DNA. TRBV21-1 is tagged as a pseudogene. The CDR3 is made up of 12 amino acids. The CDR3 nucleotides read TGTGCCAGCAGCCGGGGTCTGGACGAGCAGTACTTC. This codes for CASSRGLDEQYF.

The chain recombines TRBV6-1 with TRBJ2-1; unclear D gene. CDR3 length: 15 amino acids. Trimming left V 8 bases short and J 0 bases short, with 14 bases between. Germline V CDR1 and CDR2: MNHNS, SASEGT. The CDR3 is CASRFQGVSYNEQFF. CDR3 DNA: TGTGCCAGCCGTTTTCAAGGAGTCTCCTACAATGAGCAGTTCTTC.

This chain links TRBV5-5 with TRBJ1-4, with 7 bases identical to TRBD1. CDR1 is SGHKS, CDR2 YYEKEE, per germline (reference sequence). V gave up 4 bases and J gave up 7 bases; unmatched junction bases: 10. The CDR3 extends over 15 amino acids. The CDR3 coding sequence is TGTGCCAGCAGCCGCCAACAGGGGTTTGGTGAAAAACTGTTTTTT. Amino acids: CASSRQQGFGEKLFF.

The rearrangement links TRBV9 to TRBJ1-2; 8 nucleotides agree with TRBD1. The junction had 7 bases not matched to a gene; V was cut back by 0 bases and J by 3 bases. The length of the CDR3 is 16 residues. Germline V gene lookup returns CDR1 SGDLS and CDR2 YYNGEE. The chain's CDR3 is CASSVGTGGLDYGYTF. The CDR3 nucleotides read TGTGCCAGCAGCGTAGGCACAGGGGGGCTTGACTATGGCTACACCTTC.

The CDR3 nucleotides are TGTGCCAGCAGTCAAAACAGGGGGTCCTACGAGCAGTACTTC. Translating it yields CASSQNRGSYEQYF. This chain connects TRBV28 to TRBJ2-7; 8 bases line up with TRBD1. The CDR3 is 14 amino acids. After removal of 5 bases from V and 1 base from J, the junction contained 4 bases not matched to a gene. Per the germline V gene, CDR1 is MDHEN and CDR2 is SYDVKM.

The chain has TRBV28 and TRBJ2-2, with 11 bases aligning to TRBD2. The CDR3 contains 15 residues. The germline V gene has CDR1 MDHEN and CDR2 SYDVKM. Germline trimming cut 5 bases from V and 6 bases from J; bases unmatched to any gene: 5. As DNA, the CDR3 is TGTGCCAGCAGTACCCTAGCGGGGGGCGCCGGGGAGCTGTTTTTT. Translation: CASSTLAGGAGELFF.

This chain connects TRBV5-1 to TRBJ1-1, with 7 positions matching TRBD1. Per the germline V gene, CDR1 is SGHRS and CDR2 is YFSETQ. The CDR3 sequence is 15 residues long. The V gene end was trimmed by 1 base and the J gene end by 2 bases; junction bases not matched to a gene: 5. The CDR3, as DNA: TGCGCCAGCAGCTTGACGTCAGGGGGAAACACTGAAGCTTTCTTT. Translating gives CASSLTSGGNTEAFF.

The chain couples TRBV12-5 to TRBJ1-2; possible D gene TRBD1, 5 bases. Trimming cost V 5 bases and J 4 bases, with 14 bases left between them. The CDR3 runs 14 residues. The germline V gene encodes CDR1 LGHNT and CDR2 FRNRAP. The CDR3 DNA reads as TGTGCTAGTGGTGTGGACACAAACCTCTATGGCTACACCTTC. Translation: CASGVDTNLYGYTF.

The chain is built from TRBV14 and TRBJ2-1, with unresolved D. V was pared by 0 bases and J by 0 bases, with 9 bases between. The CDR3 extends over 16 amino acids. Per the germline V gene, CDR1 is SGHDN and CDR2 is FVKESK. The CDR3 nucleotides are TGTGCCAGCAGCCAAGATCATAGTCGCTCCTACAATGAGCAGTTCTTC. Translating it yields CASSQDHSRSYNEQFF.

This rearrangement joins TRBV9 to TRBJ2-1; D is unclear. Trimming cost V 4 bases and J 5 bases, with 7 bases left between them. CDR3 size: 12 residues. Germline CDR1 is SGDLS and CDR2 is YYNGEE. Here the CDR3 reads CASSLRDNEQFF. The CDR3 nucleotides read TGTGCCAGCAGCCTCCGGGACAATGAGCAGTTCTTC.

With respect to this clone: Because it lacks the conserved phenylalanine or tryptophan at the end, this CDR3 is likely a read error. The chain couples TRBV5-1 to TRBJ1-1; 8 bases are shared with TRBD1. CDR1 SGHRS and CDR2 YFSETQ come from the germline V gene. After removal of 0 bases from V and 0 bases from J, the junction contained 7 bases not matched to a gene. The CDR3 is 17 residues long. The CDR3 reads CASSLAAGGIVNTEAFL. The CDR3 DNA is TGCGCCAGCAGCTTGGCGGCAGGGGGCATCGTGAACACTGAAGCTTTCCTT.

Details on this clone: A read error may produce the germline difference seen at one junction end. The rearrangement links TRBV7-9 to TRBJ2-2; no clear D. The CDR3 is 13 amino acids. Germline lookup yields CDR1 SEHNR and CDR2 FQNEAQ (reference sequence). CDR3 sequence: CSSSRENTGELFF. The CDR3 DNA is TGTTCCAGCAGCAGAGAAAACACCGGGGAGCTGTTTTTT.

The V gene is TRBV27, the J gene TRBJ2-5; a weak D match, TRBD1 (5 bases). Germline CDR1 MNHEY, CDR2 SMNVEV (reference sequence). CDR3 length equals 15 residues. Trimming pared 4 bases from V and 1 base from J, leaving 13 bases between. CDR3 coding DNA: TGTGCCAGCAGTTCCGAAGGACATACCCAAGAGACCCAGTACTTC. This codes for CASSSEGHTQETQYF.

This clone appeared once. V usage is TRBV25-1 and J usage is TRBJ2-7; D is perhaps TRBD2 (6 bases). Germline assignment: CDR1 MGHDK and CDR2 SYGVNS. The CDR3 is 13 amino acids. The CDR3 nucleotides are TGTGCTGTAGGCGATAGCGGAGTCTACGAGCAGTACTTC. Translation: CAVGDSGVYEQYF.

V gene TRBV7-9 combines with J gene TRBJ1-1; D gene ambiguous. CDR1 and CDR2 (germline): SEHNR, FQNEAQ (reference sequence). The CDR3 has 13 residues. Trimming cost V 0 bases and J 6 bases, with 8 bases left between them. The CDR3 DNA is TGTGCCAGCAGCTTAGCGATCCAGTCTGAAGCTTTCTTT. The encoded protein is CASSLAIQSEAFF.

The rearrangement links TRBV5-1 to TRBJ2-7, with 9 bases that match TRBD2. The V gene's germline CDR1 is SGHRS and CDR2 YFSETQ. This CDR3 has 14 amino acids. V lost 4 bases to trimming and J lost 0 bases; unmatched junction nucleotides: 2. Here the CDR3 DNA reads TGCGCCAGCAGCGCGGGGGGGGCCTCCTACGAGCAGTACTTC. It is translated as CASSAGGASYEQYF.

This clone has a handful of counts. This chain joins TRBV6-1 and TRBJ1-1; D might be TRBD1 (6 bases). V gave up 4 bases and J gave up 1 base, with 16 bases separating them. The CDR3 has 16 residues. Per the germline V gene, CDR1 is MNHNS and CDR2 is SASEGT. The CDR3 reads CASSGGRGQPNTEAFF. The CDR3 DNA sequence: TGTGCCAGCAGTGGCGGCAGGGGACAACCGAACACTGAAGCTTTCTTT.

This clone showed up just a few times. This chain links TRBV29-1 with TRBJ1-4; D remains unclear. The ends were cut back, 4 bases at V and 6 bases at J, with 6 bases in the middle. Germline V gene sequence: CDR1 SQVTM, CDR2 ANQGSEA. This CDR3 comprises 11 residues. The DNA for the CDR3 is TGCAGCGTTGGAACAGATGAAAAACTGTTTTTT. Its translation is CSVGTDEKLFF.